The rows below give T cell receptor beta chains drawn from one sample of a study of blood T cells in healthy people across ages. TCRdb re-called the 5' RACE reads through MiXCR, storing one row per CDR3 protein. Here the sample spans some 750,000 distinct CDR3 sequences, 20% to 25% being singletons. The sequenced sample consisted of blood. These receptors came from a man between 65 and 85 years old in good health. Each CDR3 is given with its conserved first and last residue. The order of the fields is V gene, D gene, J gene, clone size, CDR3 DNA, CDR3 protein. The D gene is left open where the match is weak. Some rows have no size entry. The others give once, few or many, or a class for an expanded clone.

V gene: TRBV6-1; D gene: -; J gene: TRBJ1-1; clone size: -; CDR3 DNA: TGTGCCAGCACCGGTAGGGGGGTCACTGTAGCTTTCTTT; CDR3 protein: CASTGRGVTVAFF
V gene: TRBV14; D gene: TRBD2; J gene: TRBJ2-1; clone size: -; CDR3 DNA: TGTACCAGCAGCCAGGGACTAGCGGCGAATGAGCAGTTCTTC; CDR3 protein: CTSSQGLAANEQFF
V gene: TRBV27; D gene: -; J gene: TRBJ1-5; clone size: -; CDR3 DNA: TGTGCCAGCAGTTTGTCGTACGGGGCTGGGAATCAGCCCCAGCATTTT; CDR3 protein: CASSLSYGAGNQPQHF
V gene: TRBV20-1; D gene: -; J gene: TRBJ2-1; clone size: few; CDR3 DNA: TGCAGTGCTAAGGGGGGTCAGTTTGGGCAGTTCTTC; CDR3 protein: CSAKGGQFGQFF
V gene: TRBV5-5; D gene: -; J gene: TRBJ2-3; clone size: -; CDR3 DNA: TGTGCCAGCAGCCCACCTTGGAAGGAGGATACGCAGTATTTT; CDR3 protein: CASSPPWKEDTQYF
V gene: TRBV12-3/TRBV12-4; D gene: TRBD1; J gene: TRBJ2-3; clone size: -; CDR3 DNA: TGTGCCAGCAGTTCACAGGGGGCTACTCAAGATACGCAGTACTTT; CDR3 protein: CASSSQGATQDTQYF
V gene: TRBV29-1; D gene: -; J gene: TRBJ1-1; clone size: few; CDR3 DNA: TGCAGCGTTGTCGGGTGGGTAAACACTGAAGCTTTCTTT; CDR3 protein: CSVVGWVNTEAFF
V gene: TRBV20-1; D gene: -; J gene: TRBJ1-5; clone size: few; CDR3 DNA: TGCAGTGCCCATTTGGGGGTTTTGGGCCAGCCCCAGCATTTT; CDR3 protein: CSAHLGVLGQPQHF
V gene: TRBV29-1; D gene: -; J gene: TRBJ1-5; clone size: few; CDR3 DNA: TGCAGCGTTGATGAGGGGTTGGGGCCCCAGCATTTT; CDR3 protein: CSVDEGLGPQHF
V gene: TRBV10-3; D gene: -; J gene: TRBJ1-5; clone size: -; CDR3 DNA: TGTGCCATCAGTGAGGGGGGGGGTCTCAGCAATCAGCCCCAGCATTTT; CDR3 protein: CAISEGGGLSNQPQHF
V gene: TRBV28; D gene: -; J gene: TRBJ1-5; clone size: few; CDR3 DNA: TGTGCCAGCAGTACCGGGAAAACAAATCAGCCCCAGCATTTT; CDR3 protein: CASSTGKTNQPQHF
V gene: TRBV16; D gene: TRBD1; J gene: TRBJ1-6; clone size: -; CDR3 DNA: TGTGCCAGCAGCCAATATGAGGGGGCTAGTTCACCCCTCCACTTT; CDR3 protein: CASSQYEGASSPLHF
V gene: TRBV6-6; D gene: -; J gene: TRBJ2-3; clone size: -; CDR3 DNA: TGTGCCAGCAGTTACTCGGTAATGAGCACAGATACGCAGTATTTT; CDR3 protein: CASSYSVMSTDTQYF
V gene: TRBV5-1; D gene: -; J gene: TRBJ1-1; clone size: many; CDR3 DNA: TGCGCCAGCAGCGGAGCCCCGGGGGAGGCAACTGAAGCTTTCTTT; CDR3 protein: CASSGAPGEATEAFF
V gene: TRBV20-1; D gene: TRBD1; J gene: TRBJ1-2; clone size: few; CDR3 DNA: TGCAGTGCTAGCTCCAGGGGGATCAATGGCTACACCTTC; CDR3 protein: CSASSRGINGYTF
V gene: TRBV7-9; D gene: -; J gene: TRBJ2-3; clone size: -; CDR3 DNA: TGTGCCAGCAGCCAGTGGCAGGGGCCCACAGATACGCAGTATTTT; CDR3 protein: CASSQWQGPTDTQYF
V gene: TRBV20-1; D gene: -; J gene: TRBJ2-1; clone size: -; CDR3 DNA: TGCAGTGCTTCCCCGACTGTGAATGAGCAGTTCTTC; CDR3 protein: CSASPTVNEQFF
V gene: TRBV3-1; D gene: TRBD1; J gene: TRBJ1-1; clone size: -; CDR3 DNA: TGTGCCAGCAGCCCCAATGCAGGGGGCGTTTTTTACACTGAAGCTTTCTTT; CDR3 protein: CASSPNAGGVFYTEAFF
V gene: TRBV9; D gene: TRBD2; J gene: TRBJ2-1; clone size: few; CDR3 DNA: TGTGCCAGCAGCGTAGGTGGACTAGCGGGAGGGACGGATGAGCAGTTCTTC; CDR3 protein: CASSVGGLAGGTDEQFF
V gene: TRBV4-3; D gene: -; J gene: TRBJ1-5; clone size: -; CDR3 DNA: TGCGCCAGCAGCCAAGATCACCGCGTCAATCAGCCCCAGCATTTT; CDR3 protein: CASSQDHRVNQPQHF
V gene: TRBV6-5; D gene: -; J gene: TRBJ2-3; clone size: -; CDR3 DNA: TGTGCCAGCAGGGCCCGACCCCAGGCTTCGACAGATACGCAGTATTTT; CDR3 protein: CASRARPQASTDTQYF
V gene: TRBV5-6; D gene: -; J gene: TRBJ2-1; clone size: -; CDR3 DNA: TGTGCCAGCAGCTTGGGGTCCAAGAATGAGCAGTTCTTC; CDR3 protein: CASSLGSKNEQFF
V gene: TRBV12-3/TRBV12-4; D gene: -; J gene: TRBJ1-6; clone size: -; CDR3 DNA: TGTGCCAGCAGTTTAGTTTCCGGGGCGGCTTCACCCCTCCACTTT; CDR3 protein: CASSLVSGAASPLHF
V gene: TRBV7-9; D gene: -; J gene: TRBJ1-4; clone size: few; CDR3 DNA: TGTGCCAGCAGCACCGGACAGCCAACTAATGAAAAACTGTTTTTT; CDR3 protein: CASSTGQPTNEKLFF
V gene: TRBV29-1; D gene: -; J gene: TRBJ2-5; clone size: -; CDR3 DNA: TGCAGCGTCCCGGGAGCAGGTTCAGAGACCCAGTACTTC; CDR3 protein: CSVPGAGSETQYF
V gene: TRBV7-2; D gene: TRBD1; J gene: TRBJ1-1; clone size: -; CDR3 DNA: TGTGCCAGCAGCCGGGACAGGGGCGGGAGCACTGAAGCTTTCTTT; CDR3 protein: CASSRDRGGSTEAFF
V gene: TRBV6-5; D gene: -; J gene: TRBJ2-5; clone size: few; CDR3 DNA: TGTGCCAGCAGCCAAGGGACTTGGGAGACCCAGTACTTC; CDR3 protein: CASSQGTWETQYF
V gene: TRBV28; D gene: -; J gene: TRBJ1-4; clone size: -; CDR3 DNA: TGTGCCAGCAGTCCACCTTTAGGCAGCAACTCACCAAAACTGTTTTTT; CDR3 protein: CASSPPLGSNSPKLFF
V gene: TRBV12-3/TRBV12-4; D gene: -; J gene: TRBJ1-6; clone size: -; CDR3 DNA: TGTGCCAGCATTTCGCCGGGAGTTTATAATTCACCCCTCCACTTT; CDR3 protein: CASISPGVYNSPLHF
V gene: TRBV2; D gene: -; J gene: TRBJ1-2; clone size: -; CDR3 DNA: TGTGCCAGCAGAAATCAGAGGCAAGCTGGCTACACCTTC; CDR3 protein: CASRNQRQAGYTF
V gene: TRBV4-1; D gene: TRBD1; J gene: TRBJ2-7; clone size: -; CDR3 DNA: TGCGCCAGCAGCCAAGCGGACAGGGGCTACGAGCAGTACTTC; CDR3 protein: CASSQADRGYEQYF
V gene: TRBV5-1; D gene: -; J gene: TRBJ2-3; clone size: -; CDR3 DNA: TGCGCCAGCAGCCTCTCGGGGGCGGATAGAGATACGCAGTATTTT; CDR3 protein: CASSLSGADRDTQYF
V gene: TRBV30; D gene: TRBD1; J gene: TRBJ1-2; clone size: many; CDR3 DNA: TGTGCCTGGACTTTCGGACAGGGGACTGGCTACACCTTC; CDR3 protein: CAWTFGQGTGYTF
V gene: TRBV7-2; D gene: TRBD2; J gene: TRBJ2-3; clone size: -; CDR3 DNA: TGTGCCAGCACCTTGGGGACTAGCGGTTTCACAGATACGCAGTATTTT; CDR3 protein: CASTLGTSGFTDTQYF
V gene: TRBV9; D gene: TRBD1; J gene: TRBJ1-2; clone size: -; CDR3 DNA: TGTGCCAGCAGCGCACAGGGGATGGGAGTAGGAGGCTACACCTTC; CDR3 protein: CASSAQGMGVGGYTF
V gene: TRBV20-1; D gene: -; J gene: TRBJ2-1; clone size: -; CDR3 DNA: TGCAGTGCTAGAGGTCCGGGGGGCACCTACAATGAGCAGTTCTTC; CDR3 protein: CSARGPGGTYNEQFF
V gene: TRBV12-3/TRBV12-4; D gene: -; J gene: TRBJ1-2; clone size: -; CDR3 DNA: TGTGCCAGCAGTTTACAGGGCGGTTGGGGCTACACCTTC; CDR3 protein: CASSLQGGWGYTF
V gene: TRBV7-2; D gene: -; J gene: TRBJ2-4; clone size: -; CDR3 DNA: TGTGCCAGCAAAGAAAGTGGGGGATTGGACATTCAGTACTTC; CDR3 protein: CASKESGGLDIQYF
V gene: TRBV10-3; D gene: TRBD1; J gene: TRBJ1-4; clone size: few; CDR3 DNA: TGTGCCACAAGAACAGGGGATGAGGATGAAAAACTGTTTTTT; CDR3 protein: CATRTGDEDEKLFF
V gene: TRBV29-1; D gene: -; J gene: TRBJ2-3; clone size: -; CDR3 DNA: TGCAGCGTTGGACTTGGCAGGGATACGCAGTATTTT; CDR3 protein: CSVGLGRDTQYF
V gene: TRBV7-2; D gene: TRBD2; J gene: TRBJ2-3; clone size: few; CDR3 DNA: TGTGCCAGCAGCTTGGGGGTAGCGGGAGCTGATACGCAGTATTTT; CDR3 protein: CASSLGVAGADTQYF
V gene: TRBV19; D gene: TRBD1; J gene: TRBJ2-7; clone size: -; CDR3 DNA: TGTGCCAGTAGTACCGCAGGGGGCCGGGAGTACGAGCAGTACTTC; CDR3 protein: CASSTAGGREYEQYF
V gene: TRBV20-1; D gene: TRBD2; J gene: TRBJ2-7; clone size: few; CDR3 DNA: TGCAGTGCCCTTGGACTAGCGGGGGACTACGAGCAGTACTTC; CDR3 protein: CSALGLAGDYEQYF
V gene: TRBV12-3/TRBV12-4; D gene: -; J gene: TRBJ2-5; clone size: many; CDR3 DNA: TGTGCCAGCGGACTCGGCCAAGAGACCCAGTACTTC; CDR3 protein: CASGLGQETQYF
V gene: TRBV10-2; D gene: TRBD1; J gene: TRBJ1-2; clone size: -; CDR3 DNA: TGCGCCAGCAGTGAGTCCAGGGACAGGGGTCAATTGGGCTATGGCTACACCTTC; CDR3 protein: CASSESRDRGQLGYGYTF
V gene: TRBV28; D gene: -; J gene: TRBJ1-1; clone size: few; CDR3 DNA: TGTGCCAGCAGTTTCTTGCCGACTGAAGCTTTCTTT; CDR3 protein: CASSFLPTEAFF
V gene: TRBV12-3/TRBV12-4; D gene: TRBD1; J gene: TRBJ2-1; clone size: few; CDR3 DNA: TGTGCCAGCAGTTTAAAGGACAGGGGGAGGAATGAGCAGTTCTTC; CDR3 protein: CASSLKDRGRNEQFF
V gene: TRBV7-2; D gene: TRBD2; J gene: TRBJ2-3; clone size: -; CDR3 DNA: TGTGCCAGCAGCCGCCGCCCCGATTTAGCGGGAGTTGGAGATACGCAGTATTTT; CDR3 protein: CASSRRPDLAGVGDTQYF
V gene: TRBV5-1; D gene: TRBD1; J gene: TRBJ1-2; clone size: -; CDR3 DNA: TGCGCCAGCAGCCCGGAGGGACAGGGACAGGACACCTTC; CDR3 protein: CASSPEGQGQDTF
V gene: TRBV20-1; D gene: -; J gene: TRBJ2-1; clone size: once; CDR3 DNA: TGCAGTGCTAGAGATCTTCCCCAGAACAATGAGCAGTTCTTC; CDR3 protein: CSARDLPQNNEQFF
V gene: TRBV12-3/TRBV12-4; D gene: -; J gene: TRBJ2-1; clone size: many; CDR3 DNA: TGTGCCAGCAGTTTTCAGGGTAGGAATGAGCAGTTCTTC; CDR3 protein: CASSFQGRNEQFF
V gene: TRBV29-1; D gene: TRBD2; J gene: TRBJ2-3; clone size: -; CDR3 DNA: TGCAGCGTTGAACCGGGAGGGCCCGCAGATACGCAGTATTTT; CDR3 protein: CSVEPGGPADTQYF
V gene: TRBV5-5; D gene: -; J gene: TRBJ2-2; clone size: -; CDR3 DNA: TGTGCCAGCAGCTTGGGTCGAAGCTTCACCGGGGAGCTGTTTTTT; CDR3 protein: CASSLGRSFTGELFF
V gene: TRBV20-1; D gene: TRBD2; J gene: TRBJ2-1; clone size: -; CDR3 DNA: TGCAGTGCCCTGACTAGCGGGGGTGACAATGAGCAGTTCTTC; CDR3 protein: CSALTSGGDNEQFF
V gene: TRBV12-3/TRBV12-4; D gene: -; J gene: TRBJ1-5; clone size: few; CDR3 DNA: TGTGCCAGCAGTTTAAGATCACAGGGCCTTAATCAGCCCCAGCATTTT; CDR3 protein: CASSLRSQGLNQPQHF
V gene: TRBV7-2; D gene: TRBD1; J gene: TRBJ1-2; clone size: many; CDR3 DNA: TGTGCCAGCAGCCCCGACAGGGGAGAAGGCTACACCTTC; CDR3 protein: CASSPDRGEGYTF
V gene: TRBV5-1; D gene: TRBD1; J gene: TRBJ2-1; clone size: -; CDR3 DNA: TGCGCCAGCAGCTTGGGGGGGACAGGGGGGTACAATGAGCAGTTCTTC; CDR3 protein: CASSLGGTGGYNEQFF
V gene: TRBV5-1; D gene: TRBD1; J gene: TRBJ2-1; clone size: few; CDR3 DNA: TGCGCCAGCAGCCACCGGGACAGGGGTAACAATGAGCAGTTCTTC; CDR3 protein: CASSHRDRGNNEQFF
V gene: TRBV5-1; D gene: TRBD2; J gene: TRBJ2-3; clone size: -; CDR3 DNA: TGCGCCAGCAACTCTAGCGGGAGGGCTTGGACAGATACGCAGTATTTT; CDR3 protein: CASNSSGRAWTDTQYF
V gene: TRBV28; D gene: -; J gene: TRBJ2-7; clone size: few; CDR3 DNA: TGTGCCAGCAGTTTACCCACCCGGCCCTACGAGCAGTACTTC; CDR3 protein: CASSLPTRPYEQYF